This TCR beta chain was found in a study of Graves' ophthalmopathy and Graves' hyperthyroidism. Study results and caveats: Most thyroid clonotypes with frequency above 0.001 were detected in blood too.

RNA transcripts were the template, and TCR beta CDR3 regions were amplified from them. An opening RT-PCR round employed HTBI primers and preceded a second-round multiplex PCR. TCRdb reprocessed the multiplex PCR reads via MiXCR and lists one record per CDR3 protein. The sample has 300,000 to 400,000 distinct CDR3 sequences; 17% are singletons. Pregnant or lactating patients and those with other autoimmune diseases or uncontrolled infections were excluded. The PBMCs used were ones drawn from approximately 10 ml of fresh peripheral blood. This clonotype has a count of ten or more. Its antigen is not known. Between the trimmed V and J ends, which lost 5 bases and 4 bases, there was a span of 12 bases. The CDR3 length is 14 residues. Germline loops: CDR1 MNHNS, CDR2 SASEGT.

This sequence joins TRBV6-1 and TRBJ1-5, with D tentatively TRBD1 (5 bases). Sequencing input: peripheral blood. The receptor's source is an adult man with Graves' ophthalmopathy. CDR3 sequence reads: CASSQTQGNQPQHF. The CDR3, as DNA: TGTGCCAGCAGTCAAACCCAGGGAAATCAGCCCCAGCATTTT.